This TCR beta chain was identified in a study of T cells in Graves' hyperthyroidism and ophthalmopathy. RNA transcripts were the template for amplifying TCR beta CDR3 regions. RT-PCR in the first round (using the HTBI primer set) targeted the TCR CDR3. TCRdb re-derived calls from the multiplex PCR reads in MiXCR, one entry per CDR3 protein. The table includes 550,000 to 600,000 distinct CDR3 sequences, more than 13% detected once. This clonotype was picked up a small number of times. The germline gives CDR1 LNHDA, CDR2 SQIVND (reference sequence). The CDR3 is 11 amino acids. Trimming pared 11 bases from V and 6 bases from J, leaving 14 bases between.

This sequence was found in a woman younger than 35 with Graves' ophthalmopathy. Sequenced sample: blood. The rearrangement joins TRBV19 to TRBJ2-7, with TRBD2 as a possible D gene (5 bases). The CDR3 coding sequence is TGTGCCTCAAGTAGGAGCGGCGAGCAGTACTTC. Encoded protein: CASSRSGEQYF.